The 30 T cell receptor beta chains reported below all come from one sample, sequenced in a study of identical twins. TCRdb reprocessed the 5' RACE reads with MiXCR, giving one entry per CDR3 protein. In the table there are a few hundred thousand distinct CDR3 sequences, roughly 15% of which are singletons. These data are also associated with another study on yellow fever vaccine responses in identical twins.

The sample was CD4+ T cells sorted from blood. The receptors stem from a woman between 18 and 30 years old in good health.

The chain is built from TRBV12-3 or TRBV12-4 and TRBJ1-1; D not certain. The CDR3 is 17 amino acids. Deletions cut 5 bases from V and 5 bases from J, with 24 bases between. The CDR3 region has the DNA TGTGCCAGCAGTCCCCAGATGGCCGCGGGCTTTTGGACTGAAGCTTTCTTT. It translates to CASSPQMAAGFWTEAFF.

The sample holds a few counts of this clonotype. This chain joins TRBV10-3 and TRBJ2-1; D might be TRBD2 (5 bases). The CDR3 spans 17 residues. V lost 6 bases to trimming and J lost 0 bases, with 18 bases between them. CDR1 is ENHRY, CDR2 SYGVKD, per germline. In nucleotides, the CDR3 is TGTGCCATCAGCGCGAGAATTCCGGGAAGCTCCTACAATGAGCAGTTCTTC. Its protein is CAISARIPGSSYNEQFF.

The sample holds a few counts of this clonotype. This chain joins TRBV12-3 or TRBV12-4 and TRBJ2-1; D possibly corresponds to TRBD2 (5 bases). The CDR3 length is 13 residues. V lost 6 bases and J lost 5, with 11 bases in between. The CDR3 nucleotides read TGTGCCAGCAGGGAGGAGGTGAACAATGAGCAGTTCTTC. Protein product: CASREEVNNEQFF.

The table lists this clonotype with a few counts. The chain joins TRBV11-3 to TRBJ1-1; tentatively, D is TRBD1 (5 bases). Germline V gives CDR1 SGHNT, CDR2 YENEEA. The CDR3 is 15 residues long. V was shortened by 5 bases and J by 4 bases, with 17 bases between the two germline ends. CDR3 amino acids: CASSPIVVGGTEAFF. In nucleotides, the CDR3 is TGTGCCAGCAGCCCGATAGTGGTGGGGGGCACTGAAGCTTTCTTT. The whole variable domain, filled in from reference TRBV11-3 and TRBJ1-1, reads EAGVVQSPRYKIIEKKQPVAFWCNPISGHNTLYWYLQNLGQGPELLIRYENEEAVDDSQLPKDRFSAERLKGVDSTLKIQPAELGDSAVYLCASSPIVVGGTEAFFGQGTRLTVV.

The chain couples TRBV29-1 to TRBJ2-5; maybe TRBD2 (5 bases). CDR3 length: 13 amino acids. V was cut by 5 bases and J by 3 bases, with 13 bases left in between. Germline-derived CDR1 and CDR2 are SQVTM and ANQGSEA. CDR3 DNA: TGCAGCGTTTCCAGCGGTGAGAAAGAGACCCAGTACTTC. Protein sequence: CSVSSGEKETQYF.

This clonotype came up many times. This chain links TRBV7-8 with TRBJ2-3; the D gene could be TRBD1 or TRBD2 (5 bases each). Germline V lookup: CDR1 SGHVS, CDR2 FQNEAQ. V shed 8 bases and J shed 6 bases, with 21 bases lying between them. This CDR3 is 15 amino acids long. The CDR3 coding sequence is TGTGCCAGCTGTAGCAGGGCATGGGACGGGGATACGCAGTATTTT. This codes for CASCSRAWDGDTQYF.

The V gene is TRBV11-2, the J gene TRBJ1-6; D call uncertain. The V and J ends lost 4 bases and 7 bases respectively, with 11 bases between them. There are 14 residues in the CDR3. Looked up from germline, CDR1 is SGHAT and CDR2 is FQNNGV. DNA of the CDR3: TGTGCCAGCAGCTCGGACGGGAGAAATTCACCCCTCCACTTT. This translates into CASSSDGRNSPLHF.

The chain couples TRBV6-4 to TRBJ1-1; D gene ambiguous. The CDR3 is made up of 10 amino acids. With 3 bases removed from V and 11 bases from J, the gap between germline ends came to 7 bases. Germline V gene sequence: CDR1 MRHNA, CDR2 SNTAGT. The DNA for the CDR3 is TGTGCCAGCAGTGATTCGGGTGCTTTCTTT. Encoded protein: CASSDSGAFF.

V and J are TRBV29-1 and TRBJ2-1, with 9 bases lining up with TRBD2. The CDR3 is 19 residues long. Unmatched junction bases numbered 18, after V lost 6 bases and J lost 0 bases. Germline CDR1 and CDR2: SQVTM and ANQGSEA. CDR3: CSVVESGGRVSSSYNEQFF. CDR3 coding DNA: TGCAGCGTCGTAGAGTCAGGCGGGAGGGTCTCGAGCTCCTACAATGAGCAGTTCTTC.

The rearrangement uses TRBV27 and TRBJ2-1, with D possibly TRBD2 on 6 matching bases. CDR1 MNHEY and CDR2 SMNVEV come from the germline V gene (reference sequence). This CDR3 has 14 residues. V lost 8 bases and J 4 bases, leaving 15 bases between the germline ends. The CDR3 here is CASRGGPGYNEQFF. The CDR3 nucleotides are TGTGCCAGCCGCGGAGGGCCGGGATACAATGAGCAGTTCTTC.

The chain links TRBV25-1 to TRBJ2-5, with TRBD1 matching over 9 bases. The junction had 7 bases not matched to a gene; V was cut back by 4 bases and J by 7 bases. The CDR3 covers 14 residues. Germline assignment: CDR1 MGHDK and CDR2 SYGVNS. The CDR3 sequence is CASSVTGGYGTQYF. As DNA, the CDR3 is TGTGCCAGCAGTGTGACAGGGGGTTATGGGACCCAGTACTTC. Looking up the rest from reference TRBV25-1 and TRBJ2-5 gives the full variable domain: EADIYQTPRYLVIGTGKKITLECSQTMGHDKMYWYQQDPGMELHLIHYSYGVNSTEKGDLSSESTVSRIRTEHFPLTLESARPSHTSQYLCASSVTGGYGTQYFGPGTRLLVL.

The chain joins TRBV7-2 to TRBJ2-3; TRBD1 might be the D (7 bases). The CDR3 length is 15 residues. V was pared by 8 bases and J by 1 base, with 16 bases between. The V gene's germline CDR1 is SGHTA and CDR2 FQGNSA. The CDR3 DNA sequence: TGTGCCAGCTCCGGAGGGGGCAGGGGCACAGATACGCAGTATTTT. Its translation: CASSGGGRGTDTQYF.

V gene TRBV20-1 combines with J gene TRBJ2-7; possible D gene TRBD1, 6 bases. Germline CDR1 and CDR2: DFQATT and SNEGSKA (reference sequence). With 8 bases removed from V and 2 bases from J, the gap between germline ends came to 16 bases. This CDR3 is built from 13 residues. The DNA of the CDR3 is TGCAGTATAAATCCCGGGACACCCTACGAGCAGTACTTC. This sequence encodes CSINPGTPYEQYF.

This clonotype came up many times. This chain connects TRBV24-1 to TRBJ2-1; D perhaps matches TRBD2 (7 bases). The CDR3 contains 16 residues. Germline lookup yields CDR1 KGHDR and CDR2 SFDVKD. Trimming removed 4 bases from V and 2 bases from J, with 14 bases in between. CDR3 DNA: TGTGCCACCAGTGACCGCTCCGGGGGGCCCTACAATGAGCAGTTCTTC. Its translation is CATSDRSGGPYNEQFF.

This clonotype was observed a few times. The genes are TRBV12-3 or TRBV12-4 and TRBJ2-7; D gene uncertain. Trimming left V 5 bases short and J 3 bases short, with 8 bases between. The CDR3 sequence is 12 residues long. The CDR3 DNA reads TGTGCCAGCAGTCGTTCGGGCTACGAGCAGTACTTC. It translates to CASSRSGYEQYF.

This clonotype was picked up a small number of times. The chain carries TRBV20-1 and TRBJ1-5; D not resolved. CDR1 and CDR2 from the germline V gene are DFQATT and SNEGSKA (reference sequence). The CDR3 has 14 amino acids. Between the trimmed V and J ends, which lost 2 bases and 8 bases, there was a span of 16 bases. As DNA, the CDR3 is TGCAGTGCTAGAATGGACGCACTGGGGAAGCCCCAGCATTTT. It codes for CSARMDALGKPQHF.

This clonotype has only a few counts. The chain is built from TRBV16 and TRBJ2-3, with TRBD1 matching over 11 bases. CDR1 KGHSY and CDR2 FQNENV come from the germline V gene. Trimming at V came to 5 bases and at J to 8 bases, leaving 0 bases not matched to a gene. The CDR3 extends over 12 amino acids. The chain's CDR3 is CASSGTGGTQYF. CDR3 DNA sequence: TGTGCCAGCAGCGGGACAGGGGGTACGCAGTATTTT.

J is TRBJ1-2 and V is TRBV28, with D unclear. This CDR3 comprises 16 residues. V lost 2 bases, J lost 4 bases, and 17 bases lay in between. The germline gives CDR1 MDHEN, CDR2 SYDVKM. CDR3 nucleotide sequence: TGTGCCAGCAGTTTAAAGTATATAAAAACTACCTATGGCTACACCTTC. This encodes CASSLKYIKTTYGYTF.

The chain is built from TRBV7-2 and TRBJ2-5; D remains unclear. Per the germline V gene, CDR1 is SGHTA and CDR2 is FQGNSA. Trimming stripped 1 base from V and 5 bases from J, with 17 bases between. The length of the CDR3 is 16 residues. The CDR3 here is CASSLGGSLALETQYF. The DNA for the CDR3 is TGTGCCAGCAGCTTAGGGGGTTCGCTGGCATTGGAGACCCAGTACTTC.

The chain couples TRBV3-1 to TRBJ2-5; 11 bases are shared with TRBD1. This CDR3 is 15 amino acids long. V was clipped by 1 base and J by 7 bases; unmatched bases: 5. In germline, CDR1 is LGHDT, CDR2 YNNKEL (reference sequence). CDR3 DNA sequence: TGTGCCAGCAGCCAAGCCGGGACAGGGGGGGGGACCCAGTACTTC. Amino acids: CASSQAGTGGGTQYF.

The chain carries TRBV4-2 and TRBJ2-1; 7 positions agree with TRBD1. The length of the CDR3 is 15 residues. CDR1 and CDR2 from the germline V gene are LGHNA and YNFKEQ. The V segment lost 0 bases and the J segment 6 bases; nucleotides outside the gene matches: 5. The CDR3 sequence: CASSQERGLRNEQFF. CDR3 DNA: TGTGCCAGCAGCCAAGAAAGGGGGCTCCGCAATGAGCAGTTCTTC.

In this sample, this clonotype turned up a few times. The chain links TRBV24-1 to TRBJ2-1; 8 bases align to TRBD2. The CDR3 loop spans 16 amino acids. Unmatched junction bases numbered 10, after V lost 3 bases and J lost 7 bases. Germline V gene lookup returns CDR1 KGHDR and CDR2 SFDVKD. The CDR3 sequence is CATSDAPGGHRNEQFF. Here the CDR3 DNA reads TGTGCCACCAGTGATGCTCCGGGGGGGCATCGGAATGAGCAGTTCTTC.

This clonotype showed up just a few times. The V gene is TRBV7-2, the J gene TRBJ2-3; 12 bases fit TRBD2. V gave up 5 bases and J gave up 7 bases; unmatched junction bases: 13. The CDR3 totals 17 residues. The germline CDR1 and CDR2 sequences are SGHTA and FQGNSA. As DNA, the CDR3 is TGTGCCAGCAGCCCGTCGAGCGGACTAGCGGGACGAAATACGCAGTATTTT. It specifies CASSPSSGLAGRNTQYF.

This clonotype was counted between two and nine times. V gene TRBV4-2 combines with J gene TRBJ2-7; D possibly matches TRBD1 or TRBD2 (5 bases each). The V gene lost 0 bases and the J gene lost 6 bases, with 9 bases spanning the gap. The CDR3 has 13 amino acids. Germline CDR1 and CDR2: LGHNA and YNFKEQ. CDR3 coding DNA: TGTGCCAGCAGCCAAGATTGGGGGTTCGAGCAGTACTTC. This codes for CASSQDWGFEQYF.

The V call is TRBV7-3, the J call TRBJ2-1, with D perhaps matching TRBD2 (7 bases). Trimming cost V 4 bases and J 1 base, with 17 bases left between them. The CDR3 is 17 amino acids. Germline loops: CDR1 SGHTA, CDR2 FQGTGA. Written as DNA, the CDR3 is TGTGCCAGCAGCTCCCTCTGGGGGCGGGAGTCCTACAATGAGCAGTTCTTC. Translated, it gives CASSSLWGRESYNEQFF.

This clonotype was seen a handful of times. The J gene is TRBJ1-2, the V gene TRBV5-1; unclear D gene. Per the germline V gene, CDR1 is SGHRS and CDR2 is YFSETQ. The V end was cut by 0 bases, the J end by 8 bases, with 17 bases between. The CDR3 extends over 15 amino acids. The CDR3 DNA reads as TGCGCCAGCAGCTTGGAAGGGCAGATGGCGGACGGCTACACCTTC. This codes for CASSLEGQMADGYTF. Combining the CDR3 with reference TRBV5-1 and TRBJ1-2 gives the whole variable domain KAGVTQTPRYLIKTRGQQVTLSCSPISGHRSVSWYQQTPGQGLQFLFEYFSETQRNKGNFPGRFSGRQFSNSRSEMNVSTLELGDSALYLCASSLEGQMADGYTFGSGTRLTVV.

This clonotype occurred a few times. V and J are TRBV20-1 and TRBJ2-5, with 9 bases identical to TRBD2. The V segment lost 1 base and the J segment 2 bases; nucleotides outside the gene matches: 8. Germline CDR1 reads DFQATT; CDR2 reads SNEGSKA (reference sequence). CDR3 length: 16 amino acids. In DNA form, the CDR3 reads TGCAGTGCTAGAGCGGCAGCGGGGGGCTCACAAGAGACCCAGTACTTC. Translated: CSARAAAGGSQETQYF.

V is TRBV28 and J is TRBJ2-1, with D possibly matching TRBD2 (6 bases). V was cut by 5 bases and J by 8 bases, with 10 bases left in between. CDR1 is MDHEN and CDR2 is SYDVKM in the germline V gene. The CDR3 runs to 12 residues. CDR3 nucleotide sequence: TGTGCCAGCAGTGCGTGGGGGGATGAGCAGTTCTTC. It translates to CASSAWGDEQFF.

Ten or more counts support this clonotype. The CDR3 sequence: CASSWGQGNQPQHF. The CDR3 DNA reads TGTGCCAGCAGTTGGGGACAGGGAAATCAGCCCCAGCATTTT. This rearrangement joins TRBV28 to TRBJ1-5, with TRBD1 identical over 9 bases. The CDR3 has 14 amino acids. Losses at the gene ends were 4 bases for V and 4 bases for J; bases not matched to a gene: 2. The germline V gene encodes CDR1 MDHEN and CDR2 SYDVKM.

The chain employs TRBV27 and TRBJ2-5; 8 bases are a match to TRBD2. Looked up from germline, CDR1 is MNHEY and CDR2 is SMNVEV (reference sequence). The ends lost 6 bases at V and 4 bases at J; junction bases unmatched: 4. The CDR3 extends over 13 amino acids. CDR3 protein: CASSRGLVETQYF. The DNA for the CDR3 is TGTGCCAGCAGCCGGGGACTAGTAGAGACCCAGTACTTC.